Sequencing of this T cell receptor (beta chain) was carried out in a study of blood T cell repertoires in COVID-19. Overall study context: Samples taken during acute and convalescent COVID-19 were collected in the United States, Italy and Spain. The analysed material was cDNA or gDNA that came from T cells, B-cell-depleted T cells, or PBMCs.

As processed by the authors: Amplification from reference gene primers served as the basis for estimated nucleated cell counts. Using immunoSEQ multiplex PCR, the repertoire was profiled, and TCRdb retains in-frame clones only, with some absent. V, J and clone size derive from that table, while D and trimming were established from the DNA sequence. The sample shows tens of thousands of clones, almost 85% of them seen only once. CDR1 is SNHLY, CDR2 FYNNEI, per germline. The CDR3 sequence is 16 residues long. V was pared by 2 bases and J by 0 bases, with 6 bases of the junction left unmatched. The sequence was obtained from a human donor in a cohort sampled during active COVID-19. This sequence joins TRBV2 and TRBJ2-7; 8 bases map to TRBD2. Sequencing was performed on peripheral blood. CDR3: CASSELGGGISYEQYF. The CDR3 bases are TGTGCCAGCAGTGAACTGGGCGGGGGGATCTCCTACGAGCAGTACTTC.